The T cell receptor beta chain under discussion was sequenced for a study of blood T cell repertoires in COVID-19. Study at large: The origin of the acute and convalescent COVID-19 samples was the United States, Italy and Spain. PBMCs, B-cell-depleted T cells, or T cells provided the cDNA or gDNA that made up the material.

Germline-derived CDR1 and CDR2 are SGHTA and FQGNSA. The length of the CDR3 is 17 residues. Trimming at V came to 4 bases and at J to 1 base, leaving 11 bases not matched to a gene. In the original analysis: Amplification with reference gene primers provided the estimates of nucleated cell counts. Sequencing was performed with immunoSEQ multiplex PCR; in TCRdb, only in-frame clones are kept and a portion is missing. Clonal size and the V and J genes are those of that table, whereas D and trimming came from the DNA. The sample lists tens of thousands of clones, 87% seen once, with about 24% in the top ten.

This sequence was found in a man aged 45-60 years with active or convalescent COVID-19. The sequenced sample consisted of peripheral blood. The chain links TRBV7-2 to TRBJ2-7, with 9 bases lining up with TRBD1. The chain's CDR3 is CASSSPPGQGISYEQYF. The CDR3 bases are TGTGCCAGCAGCTCCCCCCCGGGACAGGGAATTTCCTACGAGCAGTACTTC. Using reference TRBV7-2 and TRBJ2-7 for the parts outside the CDR3, the full variable domain is GAGVSQSPSNKVTEKGKDVELRCDPISGHTALYWYRQSLGQGLEFLIYFQGNSAPDKSGLPSDRFSAERTGGSVSTLTIQRTQQEDSAVYLCASSSPPGQGISYEQYFGPGTRLTVT.